The clone carrying this T cell receptor (beta chain) has ten or more counts. Its antigen is unidentified. The data originate from a study of T cells in Graves' hyperthyroidism and ophthalmopathy. Study results and limitations: Blood also contained most expanded thyroid clonotypes above 0.001. Prediction of ophthalmopathy progression came a median around 6.5 months pre-onset. Ophthalmopathy could be told apart from stable hyperthyroidism with a 13 V-J model.

Amplification of TCR beta CDR3 regions used RNA as the template. The HTBI primer set was used in a first-round RT-PCR of the TCR CDR3. In TCRdb, the multiplex PCR reads were re-called with MiXCR into one record per CDR3 protein. Of 380,000 or so distinct CDR3 sequences detected, roughly 19% appear once; the ten largest clones hold around 4%. The TCR originated in a woman aged 18-29 years with Graves' hyperthyroidism. The sample comprised blood.

The CDR3, as DNA: TGCAGTGCTAGAGATAATCTAGCGGATCGATACGAGCAGTACTTC. Protein sequence: CSARDNLADRYEQYF. The V and J genes are TRBV20-1 and TRBJ2-7; 7 bases match TRBD2. CDR3 length equals 15 residues. With V trimmed by 0 bases and J by 4 bases, 9 bases remained unmatched. Germline loops: CDR1 DFQATT, CDR2 SNEGSKA (reference sequence).